This T cell receptor (beta chain) originates from a study of blood T cell repertoires in COVID-19. This CDR3 is 14 amino acids long. Trimming shortened V by 6 bases and J by 3 bases, and 11 bases separated the two germline ends. Germline-derived CDR1 and CDR2 are SNHLY and FYNNEI. Profiling relied on immunoSEQ multiplex PCR, and the TCRdb table lists in-frame clones only, not all of them. Among roughly 200,000 clones, about 85% were seen once, and the ten largest hold 4% to 5%. The sequencing sample was made of peripheral blood. The sequence was obtained from a woman of 80 years or more with acute or convalescent COVID-19. The J gene is TRBJ1-4, the V gene TRBV2; weak D call: TRBD1 (5 bases). The CDR3, as DNA: TGTGCCAGCAGGAAGGACATCTCTAATGAAAAACTGTTTTTT. Protein: CASRKDISNEKLFF.